This TCR beta chain emerged from a study of regulatory and conventional T cells in RAG deficiency. Study conclusions and caveats: Shannon entropy was markedly lower and Simpson indices higher in RAG-deficient patients than control T-cell subsets. Omenn patients showed >85% Treg-Tconv overlap and shorter CDR3 lengths. Sorted Omenn CD25-high CD127-low cells may not be bona fide Tregs.

A note on this clone: What it recognizes is unknown.

The sorted conventional CD4+ T cells were CD25-low and CD127-high, with genomic DNA sequenced. Profiling relied on immunoSEQ multiplex PCR, and the TCRdb table lists in-frame clones only, not all of them. The data show approximately 35,000 clones, about three quarters seen once. Germline-derived CDR1 and CDR2 are MNHEY and SVGAGI. V was pared by 2 bases and J by 5 bases, with 5 bases of the junction left unmatched. The CDR3 has 14 residues. The same sample was also used in a study of regulatory T cells. That investigation notes: Amplification used 52 TRBV primers and 13 TRBJ primers. Regulatory T cells showed the strongest V-J pair restriction and V/J gene skewing among patient repertoires.

The sample taken for sequencing was CD4+ effector T cells sorted from blood. The origin of this receptor is a human donor in good health. The genes are TRBV6-5 and TRBJ1-1; the match to TRBD1 covers 7 bases. Here the CDR3 DNA reads TGTGCCAGCAGTTACGGGACAGCAGGGACTGAAGCTTTCTTT. It codes for CASSYGTAGTEAFF.